This TCR beta chain was identified in a study of T cell responses to AZD1222 COVID-19 vaccine. General study findings and limits: Receipt of two AZD1222 doses was followed by a rise in Spike-specific TCR breadth and depth. Donors skewed white British and female; clonal diversity was possibly underestimated. Baseline testing showed seropositivity in only 6 or 7 AZD1222 recipients.

Sequencing was performed with immunoSEQ multiplex PCR; in TCRdb, only in-frame clones are kept and a portion is missing. Of roughly 170,000 clones listed, roughly 94% were seen once; the top ten hold 1.5% to 2%. A note on this clone: The antigen remains unidentified.

The CDR3 sequence is 15 residues long. Germline-derived CDR1 and CDR2 are KGHSH and LQKENI. Trimming removed 3 bases from V and 13 bases from J; junction bases left unmatched: 12. The source of this sequence is an adult who received the AZD1222 COVID-19 vaccine. The sequenced sample was peripheral blood, obtained 28 days after the second AZD1222 dose. The chain carries TRBV18 and TRBJ1-4, with 9 bases identical to TRBD1. The CDR3 region has the DNA TGTGCCAGCTCACCGCTACAGGGGGCGCGGGGGTTACTGTTTTTT. The encoded protein is CASSPLQGARGLLFF.